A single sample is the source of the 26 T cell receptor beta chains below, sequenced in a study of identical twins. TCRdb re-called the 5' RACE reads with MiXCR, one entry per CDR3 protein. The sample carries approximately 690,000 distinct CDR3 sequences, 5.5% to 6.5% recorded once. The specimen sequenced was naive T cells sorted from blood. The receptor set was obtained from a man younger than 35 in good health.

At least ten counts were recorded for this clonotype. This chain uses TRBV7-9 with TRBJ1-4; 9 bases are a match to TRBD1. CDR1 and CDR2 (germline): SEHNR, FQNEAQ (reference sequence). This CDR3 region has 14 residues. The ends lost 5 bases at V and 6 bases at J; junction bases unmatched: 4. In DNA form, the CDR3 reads TGTGCCAGCAGCCATGACAGGGGGGATGAAAAACTGTTTTTT. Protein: CASSHDRGDEKLFF.

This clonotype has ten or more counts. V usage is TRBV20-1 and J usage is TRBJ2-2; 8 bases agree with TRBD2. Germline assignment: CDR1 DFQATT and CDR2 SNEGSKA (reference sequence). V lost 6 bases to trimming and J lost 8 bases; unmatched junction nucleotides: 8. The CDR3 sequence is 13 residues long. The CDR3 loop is CSAAGGATGELFF. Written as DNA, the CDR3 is TGCAGTGCGGCGGGAGGTGCCACTGGGGAGCTGTTTTTT.

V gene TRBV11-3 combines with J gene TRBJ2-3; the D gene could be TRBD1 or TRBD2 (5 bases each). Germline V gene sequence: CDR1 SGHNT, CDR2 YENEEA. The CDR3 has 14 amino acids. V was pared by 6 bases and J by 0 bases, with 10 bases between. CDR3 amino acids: CASRLGASTDTQYF. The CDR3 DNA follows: TGTGCCAGCAGGCTCGGGGCCAGCACAGATACGCAGTATTTT. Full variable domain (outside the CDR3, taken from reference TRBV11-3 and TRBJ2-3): EAGVVQSPRYKIIEKKQPVAFWCNPISGHNTLYWYLQNLGQGPELLIRYENEEAVDDSQLPKDRFSAERLKGVDSTLKIQPAELGDSAVYLCASRLGASTDTQYFGPGTRLTVL.

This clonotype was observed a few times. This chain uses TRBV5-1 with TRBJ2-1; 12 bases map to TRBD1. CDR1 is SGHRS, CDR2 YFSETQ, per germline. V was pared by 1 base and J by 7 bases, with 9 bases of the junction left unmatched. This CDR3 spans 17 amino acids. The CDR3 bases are TGCGCCAGCAGCTTGCGGGGACAGGGGGCCGTACAAAATGAGCAGTTCTTC. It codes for CASSLRGQGAVQNEQFF.

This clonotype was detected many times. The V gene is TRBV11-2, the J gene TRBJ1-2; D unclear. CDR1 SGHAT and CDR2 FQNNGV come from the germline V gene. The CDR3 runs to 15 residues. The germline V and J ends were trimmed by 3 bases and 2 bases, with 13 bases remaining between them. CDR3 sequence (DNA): TGTGCCAGCAGCTTTTCCCTGGTGGACAACTATGGCTACACCTTC. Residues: CASSFSLVDNYGYTF.

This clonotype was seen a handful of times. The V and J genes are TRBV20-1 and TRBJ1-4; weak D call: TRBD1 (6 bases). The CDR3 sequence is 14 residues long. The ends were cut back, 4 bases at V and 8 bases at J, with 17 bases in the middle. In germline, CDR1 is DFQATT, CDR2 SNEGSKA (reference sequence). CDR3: CSAIRGGAEEKLFF. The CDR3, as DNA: TGCAGTGCTATCCGGGGGGGCGCCGAGGAAAAACTGTTTTTT.

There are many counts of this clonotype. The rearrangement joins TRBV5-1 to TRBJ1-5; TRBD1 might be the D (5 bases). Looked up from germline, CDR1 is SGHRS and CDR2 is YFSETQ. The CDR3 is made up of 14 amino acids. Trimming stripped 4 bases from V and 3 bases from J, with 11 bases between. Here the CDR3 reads CASSEGRPNQPQHF. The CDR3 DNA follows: TGCGCCAGCAGCGAGGGACGGCCCAATCAGCCCCAGCATTTT.

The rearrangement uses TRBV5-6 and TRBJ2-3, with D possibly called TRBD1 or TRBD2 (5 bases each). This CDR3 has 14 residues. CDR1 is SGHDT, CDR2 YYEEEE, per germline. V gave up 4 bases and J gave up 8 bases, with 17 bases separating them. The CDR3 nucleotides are TGTGCCAGCAGCCCGGGACGAGAGGCGGGTACGCAGTATTTT. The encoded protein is CASSPGREAGTQYF.

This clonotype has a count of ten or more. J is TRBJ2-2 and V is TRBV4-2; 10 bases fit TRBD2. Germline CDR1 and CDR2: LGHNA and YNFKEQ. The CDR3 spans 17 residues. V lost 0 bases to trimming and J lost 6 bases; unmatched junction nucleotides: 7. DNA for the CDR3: TGTGCCAGCAGCCAAGATCCACCTAGCGGGAGAGCCGGGGAGCTGTTTTTT. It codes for CASSQDPPSGRAGELFF.

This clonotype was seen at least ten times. This CDR3 reads CASSGDGDIQYF. Written as DNA, the CDR3 is TGTGCCAGCAGCGGGGACGGGGACATTCAGTACTTC. The rearrangement uses TRBV7-9 and TRBJ2-4; perhaps D is TRBD1 or TRBD2 (5 bases each). The germline gives CDR1 SEHNR, CDR2 FQNEAQ (reference sequence). CDR3 length: 12 amino acids. With 5 bases removed from V and 8 bases from J, the gap between germline ends came to 10 bases.

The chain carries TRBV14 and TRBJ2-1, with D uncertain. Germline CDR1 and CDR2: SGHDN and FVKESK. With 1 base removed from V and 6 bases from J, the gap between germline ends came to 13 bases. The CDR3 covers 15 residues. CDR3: CASSQGLISFNEQFF. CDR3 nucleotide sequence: TGTGCCAGCAGCCAAGGGTTGATTAGCTTCAATGAGCAGTTCTTC.

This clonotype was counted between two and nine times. CDR3 coding DNA: TGCGCCAGCAGCTTGGAGGGGCAGGGCGAACAGCCCCAGCATTTT. This encodes CASSLEGQGEQPQHF. This rearrangement joins TRBV5-1 to TRBJ1-5, with D perhaps TRBD1 (5 bases). The germline V gene has CDR1 SGHRS and CDR2 YFSETQ. The CDR3 totals 15 residues. Trimming removed 0 bases at V and 7 bases at J, with 14 bases between.

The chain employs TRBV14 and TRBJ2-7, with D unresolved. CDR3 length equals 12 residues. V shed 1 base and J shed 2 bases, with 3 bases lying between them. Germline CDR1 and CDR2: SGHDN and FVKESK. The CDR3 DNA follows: TGTGCCAGCAGCCAAGCCCCCTACGAGCAGTACTTC. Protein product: CASSQAPYEQYF.

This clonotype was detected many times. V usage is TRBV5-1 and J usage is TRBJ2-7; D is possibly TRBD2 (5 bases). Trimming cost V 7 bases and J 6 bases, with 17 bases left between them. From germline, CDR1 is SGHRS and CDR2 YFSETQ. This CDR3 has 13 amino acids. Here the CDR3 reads CASGTGFRPEQYF. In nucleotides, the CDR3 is TGCGCCAGCGGAACGGGATTCAGGCCCGAGCAGTACTTC.

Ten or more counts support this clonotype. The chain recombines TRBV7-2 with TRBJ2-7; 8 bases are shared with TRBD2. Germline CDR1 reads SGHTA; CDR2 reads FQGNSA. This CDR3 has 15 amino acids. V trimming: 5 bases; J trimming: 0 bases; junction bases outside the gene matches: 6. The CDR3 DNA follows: TGTGCCAGCAGCCCTCCCGGGACTAGCTCCTACGAGCAGTACTTC. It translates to CASSPPGTSSYEQYF.

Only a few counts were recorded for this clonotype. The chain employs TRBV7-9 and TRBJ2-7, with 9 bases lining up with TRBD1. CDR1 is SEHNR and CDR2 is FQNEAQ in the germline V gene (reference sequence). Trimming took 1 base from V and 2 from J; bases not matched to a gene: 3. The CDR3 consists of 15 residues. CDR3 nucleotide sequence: TGTGCCAGCAGCTTAGGAAGACAGGGGGCCTACGAGCAGTACTTC. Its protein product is CASSLGRQGAYEQYF.

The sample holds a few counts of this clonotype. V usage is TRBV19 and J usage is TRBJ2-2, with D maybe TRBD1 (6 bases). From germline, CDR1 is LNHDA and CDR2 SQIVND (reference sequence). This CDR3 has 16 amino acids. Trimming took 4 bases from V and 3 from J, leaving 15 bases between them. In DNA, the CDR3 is TGTGCCAGTAGTACCCACCAGGGGAGATACACCGGGGAGCTGTTTTTT. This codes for CASSTHQGRYTGELFF.

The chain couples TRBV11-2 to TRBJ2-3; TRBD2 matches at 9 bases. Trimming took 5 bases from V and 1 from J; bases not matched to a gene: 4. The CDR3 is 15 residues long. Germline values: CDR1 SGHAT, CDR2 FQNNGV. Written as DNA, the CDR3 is TGTGCCAGCAGCAAACGACTAGCGGGCACAGATACGCAGTATTTT. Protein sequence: CASSKRLAGTDTQYF. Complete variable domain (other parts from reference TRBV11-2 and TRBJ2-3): EAGVAQSPRYKIIEKRQSVAFWCNPISGHATLYWYQQILGQGPKLLIQFQNNGVVDDSQLPKDRFSAERLKGVDSTLKIQPAKLEDSAVYLCASSKRLAGTDTQYFGPGTRLTVL.

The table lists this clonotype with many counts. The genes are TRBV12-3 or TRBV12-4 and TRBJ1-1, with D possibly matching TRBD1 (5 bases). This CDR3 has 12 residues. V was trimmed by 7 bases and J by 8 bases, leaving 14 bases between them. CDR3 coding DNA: TGTGCCAGCAAACCGGGACTTCACGAAGCTTTCTTT. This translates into CASKPGLHEAFF.

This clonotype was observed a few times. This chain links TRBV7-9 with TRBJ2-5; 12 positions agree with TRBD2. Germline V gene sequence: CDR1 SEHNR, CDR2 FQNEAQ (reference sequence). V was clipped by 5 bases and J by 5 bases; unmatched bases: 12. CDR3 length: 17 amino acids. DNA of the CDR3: TGTGCCAGCAGCATCCCGACTAGCGGGAGCTCCTGGGAGACCCAGTACTTC. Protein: CASSIPTSGSSWETQYF.

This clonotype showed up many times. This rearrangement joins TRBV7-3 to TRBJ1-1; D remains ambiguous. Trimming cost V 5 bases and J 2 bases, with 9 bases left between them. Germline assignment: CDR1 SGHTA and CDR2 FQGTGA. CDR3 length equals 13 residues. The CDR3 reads CASSRAINTEAFF. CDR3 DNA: TGTGCCAGCAGCCGGGCTATTAACACTGAAGCTTTCTTT.

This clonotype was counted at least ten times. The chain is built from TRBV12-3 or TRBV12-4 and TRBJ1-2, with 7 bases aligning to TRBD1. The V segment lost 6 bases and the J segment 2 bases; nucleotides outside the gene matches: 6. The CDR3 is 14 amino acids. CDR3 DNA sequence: TGTGCCAGCAGACTACAACAGGGGAACTATGGCTACACCTTC. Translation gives CASRLQQGNYGYTF.

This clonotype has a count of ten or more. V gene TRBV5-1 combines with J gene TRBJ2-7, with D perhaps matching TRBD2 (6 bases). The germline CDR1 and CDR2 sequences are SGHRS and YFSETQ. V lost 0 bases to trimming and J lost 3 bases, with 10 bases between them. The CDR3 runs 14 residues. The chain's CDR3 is CASSLAPGGYEQYF. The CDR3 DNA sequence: TGCGCCAGCAGCTTGGCCCCCGGGGGCTACGAGCAGTACTTC.

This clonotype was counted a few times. The DNA of the CDR3 is TGTGCCAGCAGCCCCCCCCTAGTTGAGGCGAACACAGATACGCAGTATTTT. It codes for CASSPPLVEANTDTQYF. This chain links TRBV21-1 with TRBJ2-3; the D segment call TRBD2 is taken from the table without a DNA check. TRBV21-1 is deemed a pseudogene. The CDR3 length is 17 residues.

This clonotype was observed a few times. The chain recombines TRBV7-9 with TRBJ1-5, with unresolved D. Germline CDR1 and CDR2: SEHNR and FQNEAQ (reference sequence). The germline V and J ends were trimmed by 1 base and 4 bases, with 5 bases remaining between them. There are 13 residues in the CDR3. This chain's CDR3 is CASSLEINQPQHF. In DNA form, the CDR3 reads TGTGCCAGCAGCTTAGAAATTAATCAGCCCCAGCATTTT.

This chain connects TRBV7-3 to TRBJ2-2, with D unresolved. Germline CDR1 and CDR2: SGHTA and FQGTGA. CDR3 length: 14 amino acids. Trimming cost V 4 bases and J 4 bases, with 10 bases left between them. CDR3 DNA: TGTGCCAGCAGCTACCGGGCCACCACCGGGGAGCTGTTTTTT. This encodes CASSYRATTGELFF.